A selection of T cell receptor beta chains follows, all from one sample in a study of T-cell reconstitution after alpha-beta-depleted transplantation in children. TCRdb ran MiXCR on the PCR reads and lists one entry per CDR3 protein. The sample carries about 170,000 distinct CDR3 sequences, 11% recorded once. The sequences come from PBMCs, collected before TCRalphabeta/CD19-depleted stem cell transplant. The source is a boy younger than 10 with acute myeloid leukemia, due to receive a stem cell transplant. Both conserved end residues are part of each CDR3. The D gene is left open where the match is weak. Expanded clones are given a class, and other clones once, few, many or no size at all.

>NA|TRBJ2-5|many|TRBV20-1
TGCAGTGCTAGAGATCAAACAGGGTCGGCCCAGTACTTC
CSARDQTGSAQYF
>NA|TRBJ2-7|many|TRBV28
TGTGCCAGCATCGGGAAGGGGGAAGAGCAGTACTTC
CASIGKGEEQYF
>NA|TRBJ2-1|many|TRBV7-9
TGTGCCAGCAGCTTAGAAGGGTGGAGAGGGGGGAAGAACAATGAGCAGTTCTTC
CASSLEGWRGGKNNEQFF
>TRBD1|TRBJ1-4|many|TRBV5-1
TGCGCCAGCAGCCTGGGGACAGGGTATAATGAAAAACTGTTTTTT
CASSLGTGYNEKLFF
>TRBD2|TRBJ2-1|many|TRBV29-1
TGCAGCGTGATGACTAGCGGGGGCCAAACCTACAATGAGCAGTTCTTC
CSVMTSGGQTYNEQFF
>TRBD2|TRBJ2-5|many|TRBV12-3/TRBV12-4
TGTGCCAGCAGTTCTAATAGCGGGGGGGGAGGAGAGACCCAGTACTTC
CASSSNSGGGGETQYF
>TRBD2|TRBJ2-1|many|TRBV10-3
TGTGCCATCAGTGAGATAGTAGCGGGGGACAATGAGCAGTTCTTC
CAISEIVAGDNEQFF
>TRBD2|TRBJ2-3|NA|TRBV20-1
TGCAGTGCTAGTTCCCTAGCGGGAGGGCAGCTCAGTCGTTCAGATACGCAGTATTTT
CSASSLAGGQLSRSDTQYF
>TRBD2|TRBJ2-1|many|TRBV24-1
TGTGCCACCAGTGATCGGACCCTTACTAGCGGGAAGAATGAGCAGTTCTTC
CATSDRTLTSGKNEQFF
>TRBD2|TRBJ2-3|once|TRBV7-8
TGTGCCAGCAGCTTAGTAAGCGGGATTGGAGATACGCAGTATTTT
CASSLVSGIGDTQYF
>TRBD1|TRBJ1-2|many|TRBV6-5
TGTGCCAGCAGTTACGGAGGGGACAGGGGGATCTATGGCTACACCTTC
CASSYGGDRGIYGYTF
>NA|TRBJ2-3|many|TRBV7-9
TGTGCCAGCAGCCCGGCTTTCGCGGTAGCGGGCACAGATACGCAGTATTTT
CASSPAFAVAGTDTQYF
>NA|TRBJ1-1|many|TRBV21-1
TGTGCCAGCAGCGTACAGGGGGAGACTGAAGCTTTCTTT
CASSVQGETEAFF
>NA|TRBJ2-7|few|TRBV2
TGTGCCAGCAGTGAAAACTTATACGAGCAGTACTTC
CASSENLYEQYF
>TRBD1|TRBJ2-7|many|TRBV6-5
TGTGCCAGCAGTTACACCACGGGGACAGGGGTCTACGAGCAGTACTTC
CASSYTTGTGVYEQYF
>TRBD2|TRBJ2-5|many|TRBV7-2
TGTGCCAGCAGCTCGTGGGCTAGCGGGAGTCAAGAGACCCAGTACTTC
CASSSWASGSQETQYF
>NA|TRBJ1-4|many|TRBV11-2
TGTGCCAGCAGCTTAGACTTCCGGGCCCAGGGTAATGAAAAACTGTTTTTT
CASSLDFRAQGNEKLFF
>TRBD2|TRBJ2-4|many|TRBV20-1
TGCAGTGCTGGGACTAGCGGGGGAGCCAAAAACATTCAGTACTTC
CSAGTSGGAKNIQYF
>TRBD2|TRBJ2-1|many|TRBV7-2
TGTGCCAGCAGCTTAGCGGAGCGGGAGGTTCGGAATGAGCAGTTCTTC
CASSLAEREVRNEQFF
>TRBD2|TRBJ2-3|many|TRBV28
TGTGCCAGCAGCCTTGTAGACGGGGGGGCGTCAGATACGCAGTATTTT
CASSLVDGGASDTQYF
>NA|TRBJ1-2|once|TRBV29-1
TGCAGCGTTGAGGCCCCAGGGTACGGCTACACCTTC
CSVEAPGYGYTF
>TRBD1|TRBJ2-5|many|TRBV12-3/TRBV12-4
TGTGCCAGCAGCCTGGGACAGGGCGCAGAGACCCAGTACTTC
CASSLGQGAETQYF
>NA|TRBJ1-1|many|TRBV11-2
TGTGCCAGCAGCTTAGGGGGACTCAAGAACACTGAAGCTTTCTTT
CASSLGGLKNTEAFF
>NA|TRBJ2-1|few|TRBV19
TGTGCCAGTAGCCCCTCTAGTTCTCTGGTCGGCAATGAGCAGTTCTTC
CASSPSSSLVGNEQFF
>NA|TRBJ2-1|NA|TRBV7-3
TGTGCCAGCAGCCGGGACAACTACAATGAGCAGTTCTTC
CASSRDNYNEQFF
>NA|TRBJ2-5|many|TRBV12-3/TRBV12-4
TGTGCCAGCAGGGCCGGGGCGGTTCAAGAGACCCAGTACTTC
CASRAGAVQETQYF
>NA|TRBJ1-1|many|TRBV29-1
TGCAGCGTTGGGGGACGCGCAAAGATTTCTGAAGCTTTCTTT
CSVGGRAKISEAFF
>NA|TRBJ2-1|NA|TRBV7-8
TGTGCCAGCAGACGTCGGGACCAAAACAATGAGCAGTTCTTC
CASRRRDQNNEQFF
>NA|TRBJ1-2|many|TRBV10-2
TGCGCCAGCAGCCAGACACTGAAGGGGGTAGCAGATGGCTACACCTTC
CASSQTLKGVADGYTF
>NA|TRBJ2-2|many|TRBV5-6
TGTGCCAGCAGAGGTTCCCCGGGGGTCACCGGGGAGCTGTTTTTT
CASRGSPGVTGELFF
>TRBD2|TRBJ2-1|many|TRBV5-1
TGCGCCAGCAGCTTCGGGACTAGCGGGAGGGGAAATGAGCAGTTCTTC
CASSFGTSGRGNEQFF
>TRBD2|TRBJ2-3|many|TRBV7-2
TGTGCCAGCAGCTTAGTCGGGGGGGCTCGCACAGATACGCAGTATTTT
CASSLVGGARTDTQYF
>NA|TRBJ2-7|NA|TRBV15
TGTGCCACCAGCAGAGATGATGACAGATACGAGCAGTACTTC
CATSRDDDRYEQYF
>TRBD2|TRBJ2-5|many|TRBV12-3/TRBV12-4
TGTGCCAGCAGGCGGAGCGGGGACCCACAAGAGACCCAGTACTTC
CASRRSGDPQETQYF
>NA|TRBJ1-5|NA|TRBV20-1
TGCAGTGCTACGGACACAAGACTACATAGCAATCAGCCCCAGCATTTT
CSATDTRLHSNQPQHF
>TRBD1|TRBJ1-3|many|TRBV7-2
TGTGCCAGCAGCGAAGTCCCGGGACAGGGAAACACCATATATTTT
CASSEVPGQGNTIYF
>NA|TRBJ1-1|many|TRBV7-9
TGTGCCAGCAGCTTAAAATGGGCGGACAACGGTGACACTGAAGCTTTCTTT
CASSLKWADNGDTEAFF
>NA|TRBJ1-5|many|TRBV7-2
TGTGCCAGCAGCTTAGAGGGGGGGCAGCCCCAGCATTTT
CASSLEGGQPQHF
>NA|TRBJ2-5|many|TRBV10-3
TGTGCCATCAGGGGGACCATCGGGGTTCAAGAGACCCAGTACTTC
CAIRGTIGVQETQYF
>TRBD1|TRBJ2-3|many|TRBV5-1
TGCGCCAGCAGCTTGATGGGACAGGGGGTGGGCACAGATACGCAGTATTTT
CASSLMGQGVGTDTQYF
>TRBD1|TRBJ1-1|many|TRBV7-2
TGTGCCAGCAGCTTCACAGGGGGTGACACTGAAGCTTTCTTT
CASSFTGGDTEAFF
>NA|TRBJ1-6|NA|TRBV2
TGTGCCAGCAGTGCAAGCAGGGAGGAGTATAATTCACCCCTCCACTTT
CASSASREEYNSPLHF
>NA|TRBJ1-1|many|TRBV7-9
TGTGCCAGCAGCTTAGGACACCCGAACACTGAAGCTTTCTTT
CASSLGHPNTEAFF
>TRBD1|TRBJ1-2|many|TRBV6-1
TGTGCCAGCACCAGGGGGGACGGGAGAGGCTACACCTTC
CASTRGDGRGYTF
>NA|TRBJ2-1|many|TRBV2
TGTGCCAGCAGTGATCCGGCAGGTACTTACAATGAGCAGTTCTTC
CASSDPAGTYNEQFF
>NA|TRBJ1-2|many|TRBV30
TGTGCCTGGATTAGAGAATTTAGAGGAGGCTACACCTTC
CAWIREFRGGYTF
>TRBD1|TRBJ2-3|few|TRBV10-3
TGTGCCATCAGTGACCCGTGGGACAGGGCAGGCGATACGCAGTATTTT
CAISDPWDRAGDTQYF
>TRBD1|TRBJ1-1|many|TRBV29-1
TGCAGCGCGAACGGACAGGTCCGGAACACTGAAGCTTTCTTT
CSANGQVRNTEAFF
>NA|TRBJ2-7|NA|TRBV11-2
TGTGCCAGCATCCCACCCGGCGGTACGGAGCAGCACTTC
CASIPPGGTEQHF
>TRBD2|TRBJ2-1|many|TRBV7-3
TGTGCCAGCAGCTTAATTGCGGGAGGTCTCAATGAGCAGTTCTTC
CASSLIAGGLNEQFF
>TRBD1|TRBJ2-7|many|TRBV10-2
TGCGCCAGCAGTGACCCCGGGACAGGGATCTTGCAGTACTTC
CASSDPGTGILQYF
>NA|TRBJ1-1|many|TRBV3-1
TGTGCCAGCAGCCAAGATTTGGGTGTATCTGAAGCTTTCTTT
CASSQDLGVSEAFF
>NA|TRBJ2-1|many|TRBV20-1
TGCAGTGCTAGCCAGGGCCGGGGTGAGCAGTTCTTC
CSASQGRGEQFF
>NA|TRBJ2-1|many|TRBV25-1
TGTGCCAGCAGTGACGGTAGCAGGGAGCAGTTCTTC
CASSDGSREQFF
>NA|TRBJ2-7|many|TRBV5-1
TGCGCCAGCAGCTCTCAGGACGGATACTCCTACGAGCAGTACTTC
CASSSQDGYSYEQYF
>NA|TRBJ1-5|NA|TRBV30
TGTGCCCGGAGGGGTGGGGCAAGCAATCAGCCCCAGCATTTT
CARRGGASNQPQHF
>NA|TRBJ1-2|many|TRBV12-3/TRBV12-4
TGTGCCAGCAGTTCTCGACAGGTCTTTGGCTACACCTTC
CASSSRQVFGYTF
>NA|TRBJ2-4|many|TRBV5-5
TGTGCCAGCAGCTATCGGGACACCCTAGCCAAAAACATTCAGTACTTC
CASSYRDTLAKNIQYF
>TRBD1|TRBJ1-3|many|TRBV12-3/TRBV12-4
TGTGCCAGCAGTCCCTACCGGACAGGGACTGGAAACACCATATATTTT
CASSPYRTGTGNTIYF
>NA|TRBJ1-1|many|TRBV5-1
TGCGCCAGCAGCTTGGCCGGGGAATCCATGGAAGCTTTCTTT
CASSLAGESMEAFF